This T cell receptor (beta chain) was found in a study of spatial heterogeneity in lung cancer. On this clonotype: Antigen: not known.

The CDR3 is 16 residues long. CDR1 and CDR2 (germline): SGHNT, YENEEA. V shed 3 bases, J shed 2 bases, and the junction held 2 bases outside the gene matches. The time point is: sample taken at primary tumor resection. Study results and caveats: The number of expanded tumor alpha and beta chains correlated with mutation number.

TCRdb reprocessed the 5' RACE reads with MiXCR, giving one entry per CDR3 protein. The data contain approximately 2,500 distinct CDR3 sequences, about 51% of them singletons. The sequencing here drew on lung tumor tissue, taken at surgery. The V call is TRBV11-3, the J call TRBJ2-1; TRBD2 agrees at 12 bases. This sequence was found in a male donor with early-stage non-small cell lung cancer. The CDR3 is CASSLTSGGPYNEQFF. CDR3 bases: TGTGCCAGCAGCTTGACTAGCGGGGGTCCCTACAATGAGCAGTTCTTC.